Below are 23 T cell receptor beta chains sequenced from a single sample in a study of blood T cell repertoires in COVID-19 (TCRdb year 2020). The protocol used for the library was the immunoSEQ multiplex PCR assay. The immuneACCESS repertoire file appears here via TCRdb, limited to in-frame rearrangements. These files lack a portion of the clones; in checked studies, under half of the deficit traces to unresolved V genes, and the cause of the others is not known. This sample is represented by just under 90,000 clones; more than 70% of them were singletons. The ten largest account for around 14% of the sample. The sequenced sample was peripheral blood. The receptors were sampled from a woman older than 75 with acute or convalescent COVID-19.

CDR3 loop: CASTYYTGELFF. The CDR3, as DNA: TGTGCCAGCACTTACTACACCGGGGAGCTGTTTTTT. The chain couples TRBV28 to TRBJ2-2; D uncertain. This CDR3 has 12 amino acids. V was trimmed by 7 bases and J by 3 bases, leaving 6 bases between them. Germline values: CDR1 MDHEN, CDR2 SYDVKM.

The J gene is TRBJ1-2, the V gene TRBV30; no clear D. The germline V gene encodes CDR1 GTSNPN and CDR2 SVGIG (reference sequence). V was shortened by 1 base and J by 4 bases, with 7 bases between the two germline ends. The CDR3 consists of 12 residues. In nucleotides, the CDR3 is TGTGCCTGGAGTGATAACAGCTATGGCTACACCTTC. Protein sequence: CAWSDNSYGYTF.

The CDR3 DNA reads as TGTGCCACCTTGGGAGGTGGAAACACCATATATTTT. Translating gives CATLGGGNTIYF. The chain combines TRBV3-1 (or the pseudogene TRBV3-2) with TRBJ1-3; no reliable D call. The CDR3 covers 12 residues. The germline V and J ends were trimmed by 10 bases and 3 bases, with 10 bases remaining between them. Germline V CDR1 and CDR2: LGHDT, YNNKEL (reference sequence).

Concerning this clone itself: At one end, the junction sequence differs from germline, possibly due to a read error. The V call is TRBV5-6, the J call TRBJ2-2; 9 nucleotides match TRBD2. The CDR3 extends over 17 amino acids. In germline, CDR1 is SGHDT, CDR2 YYEEEE. The CDR3 is CASSLVLAGFNTGELFF. In DNA form, the CDR3 reads TGTGCCAGCAGTTTGGTCCTAGCGGGGTTTAACACCGGGGAGCTGTTTTTT.

V and J are TRBV28 and TRBJ1-3; a weak D match, TRBD1 (5 bases). CDR3 length equals 14 residues. V shed 7 bases and J shed 3 bases, with 13 bases lying between them. The germline CDR1 and CDR2 sequences are MDHEN and SYDVKM. The CDR3: CASIPGGSGNTIYF. CDR3 DNA: TGTGCCAGCATCCCCGGGGGTAGTGGAAACACCATATATTTT.

The table lists this clone with many counts. The CDR3: CASSSGQVLFQYF. CDR3 nucleotides: TGTGCCAGCAGCTCGGGACAGGTCCTGTTCCAGTACTTC. The chain couples TRBV5-6 to TRBJ2-7; 8 bases are a match to TRBD1. The CDR3 covers 13 residues. Germline V lookup: CDR1 SGHDT, CDR2 YYEEEE. V shed 3 bases, J shed 10 bases, and the junction held 9 bases outside the gene matches. Looking up the rest from reference TRBV5-6 and TRBJ2-7 gives the full variable domain: DAGVTQSPTHLIKTRGQQVTLRCSPKSGHDTVSWYQQALGQGPQFIFQYYEEEERQRGNFPDRFSGHQFPNYSSELNVNALLLGDSALYLCASSSGQVLFQYFGPGTRLTVT.

Comment on this clone: The CDR3 carries no conserved terminal phenylalanine or tryptophan, so it likely arises from a read error. No DNA is shown, since the ends of the CDR3 on it are uncertain; the CDR3 is the one TCRdb lists. This chain links TRBV5-4 with TRBJ1-1; the table's D call, TRBD1, was not checked against the DNA. Germline assignment: CDR1 SGHNT and CDR2 YYREEE (reference sequence). The CDR3 adds up to 10 amino acids, both ends counted. The CDR3 sequence is CASSPGTVDV.

The rearrangement joins TRBV3-1 (or the pseudogene TRBV3-2) to TRBJ2-2; perhaps TRBD1 as D (6 bases). The CDR3 is made up of 13 amino acids. Germline CDR1 and CDR2: LGHDT and YNNKEL (reference sequence). The V gene lost 6 bases and the J gene lost 6 bases, with 11 bases spanning the gap. The CDR3: CASRSYRAGELFF. The CDR3 DNA reads TGTGCCAGCAGGTCGTACAGGGCCGGGGAGCTGTTTTTT.

The rearrangement links TRBV20-1 to TRBJ1-6; 11 bases match TRBD1. CDR1 is DFQATT, CDR2 SNEGSKA, per germline (reference sequence). There are 14 residues in the CDR3. Unmatched junction bases numbered 3, after V lost 3 bases and J lost 8 bases. CDR3 DNA sequence: TGCAGTGCTAGTGGGACAGGGGGAGATTCACCCCTCCACTTT. This translates into CSASGTGGDSPLHF.

This rearrangement joins TRBV19 to TRBJ1-2, with 9 nucleotides matching TRBD1. After removal of 0 bases from V and 5 bases from J, the junction contained 1 base not matched to a gene. This CDR3 region has 14 residues. In germline, CDR1 is LNHDA, CDR2 SQIVND (reference sequence). CDR3 nucleotides: TGTGCCAGTAGTATAGAGGACAGGGGTTATGGCTACACCTTC. Translated: CASSIEDRGYGYTF. The full variable domain, its missing parts supplied by reference TRBV19 and TRBJ1-2, is DGGITQSPKYLFRKEGQNVTLSCEQNLNHDAMYWYRQDPGQGLRLIYYSQIVNDFQKGDIAEGYSVSREKKESFPLTVTSAQKNPTAFYLCASSIEDRGYGYTFGSGTRLTVV.

The chain combines TRBV27 with TRBJ1-1; no clear D. CDR1 and CDR2 from the germline V gene are MNHEY and SMNVEV (reference sequence). Trimming removed 6 bases at V and 6 bases at J, with 20 bases between. CDR3 length: 15 residues. The CDR3 is CASRILAGGSAEAFF. CDR3 nucleotides: TGTGCCAGCAGAATTCTGGCGGGAGGTTCGGCTGAAGCTTTCTTT.

J is TRBJ2-3 and V is TRBV4-2; D is ambiguous. Germline CDR1 is LGHNA and CDR2 is YNFKEQ. V was cut by 3 bases and J by 5 bases, with 9 bases left in between. This CDR3 is 13 amino acids long. The CDR3 protein is CASSQLTEDTQYF. CDR3 nucleotide sequence: TGTGCCAGCAGCCAGCTTACAGAAGATACGCAGTATTTT.

This chain connects TRBV6-2 or TRBV6-3 to TRBJ2-4; D call uncertain. Trimming removed 0 bases at V and 11 bases at J, with 11 bases between. The CDR3 runs 13 residues. Germline V gene sequence: CDR1 MNHEY, CDR2 SVGEGT. The DNA for the CDR3 is TGTGCCAGCAGTTACTCGAGAAGTTTGGTTCAGTACTTC. Its protein is CASSYSRSLVQYF.

CDR3: CASTLTGGTDTQYF. In nucleotides, the CDR3 is TGTGCCAGCACCTTGACAGGTGGCACAGATACGCAGTATTTT. This chain links TRBV2 with TRBJ2-3; tentative D call: TRBD1 (6 bases). The CDR3 covers 14 residues. The germline gives CDR1 SNHLY, CDR2 FYNNEI. The ends were cut back, 7 bases at V and 1 base at J, with 12 bases in the middle.

This chain joins TRBV24-1 and TRBJ2-3, with 13 nucleotides matching TRBD2. CDR1 is KGHDR, CDR2 SFDVKD, per germline. J was trimmed by 5 bases and V by 10 bases; bases with no gene match: 5. The CDR3 length is 14 residues. The CDR3: CATGTSGDVDTQYF. In nucleotides, the CDR3 is TGTGCCACGGGGACTAGCGGGGATGTAGATACGCAGTATTTT.

The rearrangement uses TRBV7-3 and TRBJ1-1, with a possible D match to TRBD1 (5 bases). The ends were cut back, 0 bases at V and 1 base at J, with 9 bases in the middle. Germline values: CDR1 SGHTA, CDR2 FQGTGA. CDR3 length: 15 amino acids. In DNA, the CDR3 is TGTGCCAGCAGCTTAACTGCAGGGCGGAACACTGAAGCTTTCTTT. Protein sequence: CASSLTAGRNTEAFF. Complete variable domain (other parts from reference TRBV7-3 and TRBJ1-1): GAGVSQTPSNKVTEKGKYVELRCDPISGHTALYWYRQSLGQGPEFLIYFQGTGAADDSGLPNDRFFAVRPEGSVSTLKIQRTERGDSAVYLCASSLTAGRNTEAFFGQGTRLTVV.

The chain is built from TRBV7-9 and TRBJ2-3; no firm D call. The CDR3 extends over 12 amino acids. Germline CDR1 and CDR2: SEHNR and FQNEAQ (reference sequence). Between the trimmed V and J ends, which lost 5 bases and 3 bases, there was a span of 6 bases. CDR3 residues: CASSPYTDTQYF. DNA for the CDR3: TGTGCCAGCAGCCCCTATACAGATACGCAGTATTTT.

V gene TRBV19 combines with J gene TRBJ1-2; 8 positions agree with TRBD1. After removal of 6 bases from V and 0 bases from J, the junction contained 9 bases not matched to a gene. CDR1 is LNHDA and CDR2 is SQIVND in the germline V gene (reference sequence). The CDR3 covers 16 residues. The CDR3 coding sequence is TGTGCCAGTAGCCCGGACAGGGCCTCTACTAACTATGGCTACACCTTC. Translated, it gives CASSPDRASTNYGYTF.

The gene calls are TRBV5-1 and TRBJ2-7; no definite D call. The CDR3 extends over 13 amino acids. CDR1 SGHRS and CDR2 YFSETQ come from the germline V gene. V was clipped by 4 bases and J by 3 bases, with 11 bases between them. CDR3 region: CASSPHSIYEQYF. Written as DNA, the CDR3 is TGCGCCAGCAGCCCCCACAGCATCTACGAGCAGTACTTC.

The table lists this clone with a few counts. The chain uses TRBV5-1 and TRBJ1-1, with D hard to call. The CDR3 has 15 residues. Trimming left V 2 bases short and J 1 base short, with 12 bases between. In germline, CDR1 is SGHRS, CDR2 YFSETQ. Here the CDR3 reads CASSFLAGGNTEAFF. Written as DNA, the CDR3 is TGCGCCAGCAGCTTCCTCGCAGGAGGGAACACTGAAGCTTTCTTT. Full variable domain (remainder filled in from reference TRBV5-1 and TRBJ1-1): KAGVTQTPRYLIKTRGQQVTLSCSPISGHRSVSWYQQTPGQGLQFLFEYFSETQRNKGNFPGRFSGRQFSNSRSEMNVSTLELGDSALYLCASSFLAGGNTEAFFGQGTRLTVV.

This clone has only one observation. The chain is built from TRBV7-9 and TRBJ1-2; D gene ambiguous. This CDR3 region has 12 residues. Per the germline V gene, CDR1 is SEHNR and CDR2 is FQNEAQ (reference sequence). V lost 7 bases to trimming and J lost 8 bases, with 14 bases between them. The chain's CDR3 is CASTKGLEGYTF. The CDR3 nucleotides are TGTGCCAGCACTAAAGGACTGGAGGGCTACACCTTC.

This clone was recorded once. The V and J genes are TRBV25-1 and TRBJ2-6; D not certain. Germline V gives CDR1 MGHDK, CDR2 SYGVNS. The CDR3 contains 16 residues. V was pared by 0 bases and J by 1 base, with 7 bases between. As DNA, the CDR3 is TGTGCCAGCAGTGAATATGGCGGTTCTGGGGCCAACGTCCTGACTTTC. Encoded protein: CASSEYGGSGANVLTF.

The J gene is TRBJ1-1, the V gene TRBV18; D not certain. Germline assignment: CDR1 KGHSH and CDR2 LQKENI. Trimming shortened V by 2 bases and J by 0 bases, and 10 bases separated the two germline ends. The CDR3 is made up of 15 amino acids. CDR3 sequence reads: CASSPLTKMNTEAFF. CDR3 nucleotides: TGTGCCAGCTCACCATTGACAAAGATGAACACTGAAGCTTTCTTT.